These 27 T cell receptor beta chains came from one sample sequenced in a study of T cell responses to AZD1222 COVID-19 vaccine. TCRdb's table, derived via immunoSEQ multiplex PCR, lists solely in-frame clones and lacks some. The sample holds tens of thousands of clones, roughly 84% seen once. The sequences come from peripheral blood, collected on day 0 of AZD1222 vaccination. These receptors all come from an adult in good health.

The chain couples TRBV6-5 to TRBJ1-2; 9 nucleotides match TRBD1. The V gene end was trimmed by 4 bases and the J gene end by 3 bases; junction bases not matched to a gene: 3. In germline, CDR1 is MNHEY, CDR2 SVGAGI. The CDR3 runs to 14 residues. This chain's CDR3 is CASSWDREDYGYTF. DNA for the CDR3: TGTGCCAGCAGTTGGGACAGGGAGGACTATGGCTACACCTTC.

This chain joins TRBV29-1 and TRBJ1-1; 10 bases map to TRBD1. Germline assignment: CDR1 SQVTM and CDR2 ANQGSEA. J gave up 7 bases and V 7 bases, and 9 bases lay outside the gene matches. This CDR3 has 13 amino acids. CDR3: CSGRDRGWSEAFF. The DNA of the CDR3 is TGCAGCGGGAGGGACAGGGGATGGAGTGAAGCTTTCTTT.

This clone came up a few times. CDR3 amino acids: CASTNRWGRREQYF. The CDR3 DNA sequence: TGTGCCAGCACCAATAGATGGGGACGGCGGGAGCAGTACTTC. The V call is TRBV5-8, the J call TRBJ2-7; D tentatively reads TRBD1 or TRBD2 (5 bases each). Germline V gives CDR1 SGHTS, CDR2 YDEGEE. The CDR3 covers 14 residues. V dropped 6 bases and J dropped 7 bases, with 20 bases sitting between them.

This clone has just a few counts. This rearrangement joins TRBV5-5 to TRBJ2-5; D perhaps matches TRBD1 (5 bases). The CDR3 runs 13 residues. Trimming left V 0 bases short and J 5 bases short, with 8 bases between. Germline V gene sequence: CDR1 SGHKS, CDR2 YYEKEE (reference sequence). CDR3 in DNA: TGTGCCAGCAGCTTGGAAGGGGTCGAGACCCAGTACTTC. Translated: CASSLEGVETQYF.

CDR3: CASSQDKRGRAFF. The DNA for the CDR3 is TGCGCCAGCAGCCAAGATAAAAGGGGAAGAGCTTTCTTT. This chain connects TRBV4-3 to TRBJ1-1; D is possibly TRBD1 (5 bases). Germline CDR1 is LGHNA and CDR2 is YSLEER. This CDR3 has 13 amino acids. The V end was cut by 0 bases, the J end by 10 bases, with 12 bases between.

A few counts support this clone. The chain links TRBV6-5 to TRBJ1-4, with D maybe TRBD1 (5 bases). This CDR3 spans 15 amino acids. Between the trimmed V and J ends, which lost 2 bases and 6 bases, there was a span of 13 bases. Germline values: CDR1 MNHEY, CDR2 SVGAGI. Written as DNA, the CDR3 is TGTGCCAGCAGTTACCTCGGGGCGGGAGATGAAAAACTGTTTTTT. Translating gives CASSYLGAGDEKLFF.

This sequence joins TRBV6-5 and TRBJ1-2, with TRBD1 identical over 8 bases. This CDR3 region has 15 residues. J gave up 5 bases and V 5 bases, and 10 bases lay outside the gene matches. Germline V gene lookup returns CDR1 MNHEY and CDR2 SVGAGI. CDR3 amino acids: CASSTTAGGKYGYTF. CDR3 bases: TGTGCCAGCAGTACCACCGCAGGGGGCAAGTATGGCTACACCTTC.

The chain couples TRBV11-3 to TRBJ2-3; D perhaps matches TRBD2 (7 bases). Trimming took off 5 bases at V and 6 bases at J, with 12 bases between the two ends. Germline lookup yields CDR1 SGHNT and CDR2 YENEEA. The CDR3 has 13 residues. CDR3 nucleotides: TGTGCCAGCAGCCCCGAGGGGGGGGATACGCAGTATTTT. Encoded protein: CASSPEGGDTQYF.

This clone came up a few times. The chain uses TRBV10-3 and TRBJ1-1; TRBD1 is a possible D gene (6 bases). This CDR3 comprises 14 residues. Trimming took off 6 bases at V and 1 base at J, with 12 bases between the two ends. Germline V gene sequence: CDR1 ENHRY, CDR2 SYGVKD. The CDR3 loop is CAISEQGRNTEAFF. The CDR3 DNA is TGTGCCATCAGCGAACAGGGCCGGAACACTGAAGCTTTCTTT.

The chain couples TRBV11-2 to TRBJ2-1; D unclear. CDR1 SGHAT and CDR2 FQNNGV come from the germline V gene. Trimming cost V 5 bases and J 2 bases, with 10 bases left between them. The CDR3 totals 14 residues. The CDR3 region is CASSPNTAYNEQFF. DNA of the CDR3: TGTGCCAGCAGCCCAAACACCGCCTACAATGAGCAGTTCTTC.

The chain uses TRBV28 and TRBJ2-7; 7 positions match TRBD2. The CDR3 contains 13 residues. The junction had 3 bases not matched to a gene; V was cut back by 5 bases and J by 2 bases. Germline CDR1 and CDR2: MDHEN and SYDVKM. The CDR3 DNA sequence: TGTGCCAGCAGTAGCGGGAATCCCTACGAGCAGTACTTC. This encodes CASSSGNPYEQYF.

The CDR3 region has the DNA TGTGCCAGCATGGATTCGCGCAGGGCCACCGGGGAGCTGTTTTTT. Translation gives CASMDSRRATGELFF. The rearrangement uses TRBV25-1 and TRBJ2-2; D is possibly TRBD1 (5 bases). The CDR3 has 15 residues. Germline V lookup: CDR1 MGHDK, CDR2 SYGVNS. V shed 7 bases and J shed 4 bases, with 16 bases lying between them.

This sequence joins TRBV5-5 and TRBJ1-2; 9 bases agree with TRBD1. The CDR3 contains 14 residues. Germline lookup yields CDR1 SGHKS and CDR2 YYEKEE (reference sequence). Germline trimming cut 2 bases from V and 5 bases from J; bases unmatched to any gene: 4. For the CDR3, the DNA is TGTGCCAGCAGCTTTGGGACAGGGTCGTATGGCTACACCTTC. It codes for CASSFGTGSYGYTF.

The CDR3 DNA reads as TGTGCCACCATACAGGGAGAGGGTGGCGCCGGGGAGCTGTTTTTT. It is translated as CATIQGEGGAGELFF. The V call is TRBV6-5, the J call TRBJ2-2; tentatively, D is TRBD1 (6 bases). V was trimmed by 10 bases and J by 6 bases, leaving 21 bases between them. Germline CDR1 is MNHEY and CDR2 is SVGAGI. The CDR3 covers 15 residues.

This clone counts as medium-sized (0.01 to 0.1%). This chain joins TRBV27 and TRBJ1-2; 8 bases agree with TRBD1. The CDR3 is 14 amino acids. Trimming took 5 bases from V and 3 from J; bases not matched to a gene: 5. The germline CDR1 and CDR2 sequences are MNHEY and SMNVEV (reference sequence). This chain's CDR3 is CASSHTQGDYGYTF. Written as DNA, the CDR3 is TGTGCCAGCAGTCATACACAGGGGGACTATGGCTACACCTTC.

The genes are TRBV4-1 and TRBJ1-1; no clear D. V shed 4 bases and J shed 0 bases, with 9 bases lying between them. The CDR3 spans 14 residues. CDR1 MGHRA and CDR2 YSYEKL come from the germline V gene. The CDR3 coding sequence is TGCGCCAGCAGCCCCTCAAACTTGAACACTGAAGCTTTCTTT. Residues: CASSPSNLNTEAFF.

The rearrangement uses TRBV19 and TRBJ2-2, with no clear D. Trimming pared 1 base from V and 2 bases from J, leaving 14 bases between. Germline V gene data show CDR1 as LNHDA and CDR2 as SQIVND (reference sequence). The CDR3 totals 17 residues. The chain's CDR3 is CASSIGHYYSNTGELFF. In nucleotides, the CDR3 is TGTGCCAGTAGTATAGGGCACTACTATAGCAACACCGGGGAGCTGTTTTTT. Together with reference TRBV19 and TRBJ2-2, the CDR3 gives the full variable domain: DGGITQSPKYLFRKEGQNVTLSCEQNLNHDAMYWYRQDPGQGLRLIYYSQIVNDFQKGDIAEGYSVSREKKESFPLTVTSAQKNPTAFYLCASSIGHYYSNTGELFFGEGSRLTVL.

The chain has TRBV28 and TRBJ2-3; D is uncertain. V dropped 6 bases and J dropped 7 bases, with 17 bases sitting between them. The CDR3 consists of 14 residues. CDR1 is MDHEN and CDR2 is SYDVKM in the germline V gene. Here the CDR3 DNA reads TGTGCCAGCAGCCCGATCCAAGAGCGAAATACGCAGTATTTT. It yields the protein CASSPIQERNTQYF. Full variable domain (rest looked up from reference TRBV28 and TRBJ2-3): DVKVTQSSRYLVKRTGEKVFLECVQDMDHENMFWYRQDPGLGLRLIYFSYDVKMKEKGDIPEGYSVSREKKERFSLILESASTNQTSMYLCASSPIQERNTQYFGPGTRLTVL.

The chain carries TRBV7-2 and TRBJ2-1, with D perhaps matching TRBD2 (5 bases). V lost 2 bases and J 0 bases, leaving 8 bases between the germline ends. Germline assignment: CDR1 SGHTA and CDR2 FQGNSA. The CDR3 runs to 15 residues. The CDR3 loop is CASSLFGDSYNEQFF. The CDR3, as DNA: TGTGCCAGCAGCTTATTCGGGGACTCCTACAATGAGCAGTTCTTC.

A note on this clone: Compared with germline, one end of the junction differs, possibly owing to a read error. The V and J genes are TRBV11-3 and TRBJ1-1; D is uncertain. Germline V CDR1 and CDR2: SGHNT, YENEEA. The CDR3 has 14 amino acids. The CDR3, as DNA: TGTGCCAGCAGCATAGAGAGGGAGTACACTGAAGCTTTCTTT. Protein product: CASSIEREYTEAFF.

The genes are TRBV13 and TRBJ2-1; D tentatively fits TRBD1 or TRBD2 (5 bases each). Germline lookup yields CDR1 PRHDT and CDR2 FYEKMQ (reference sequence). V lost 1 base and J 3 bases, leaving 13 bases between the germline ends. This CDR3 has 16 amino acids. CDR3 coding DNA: TGTGCCAGCAGCTTAGTGACCGGGACCGACTACAATGAGCAGTTCTTC. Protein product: CASSLVTGTDYNEQFF.

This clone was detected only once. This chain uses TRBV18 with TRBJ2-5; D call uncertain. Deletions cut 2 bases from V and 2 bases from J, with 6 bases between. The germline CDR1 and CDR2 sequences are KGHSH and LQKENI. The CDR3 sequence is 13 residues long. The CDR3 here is CASSPNKQETQYF. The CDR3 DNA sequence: TGTGCCAGCTCACCAAACAAACAAGAGACCCAGTACTTC.

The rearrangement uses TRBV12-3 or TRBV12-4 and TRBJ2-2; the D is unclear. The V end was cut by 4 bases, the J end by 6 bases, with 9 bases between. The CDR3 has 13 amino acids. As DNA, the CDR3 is TGTGCCAGCAGTTATACCGACCCCGGGGAGCTGTTTTTT. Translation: CASSYTDPGELFF.

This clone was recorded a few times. This chain's CDR3 is CASSQVDGELFF. CDR3 nucleotides: TGTGCCAGCAGCCAAGTTGATGGGGAGCTGTTTTTT. The chain joins TRBV3-1 (or the pseudogene TRBV3-2) to TRBJ2-2; D unclear. The germline V and J ends were trimmed by 1 base and 8 bases, with 5 bases remaining between them. CDR1 and CDR2 from the germline V gene are LGHDT and YNNKEL (reference sequence). CDR3 length: 12 residues.

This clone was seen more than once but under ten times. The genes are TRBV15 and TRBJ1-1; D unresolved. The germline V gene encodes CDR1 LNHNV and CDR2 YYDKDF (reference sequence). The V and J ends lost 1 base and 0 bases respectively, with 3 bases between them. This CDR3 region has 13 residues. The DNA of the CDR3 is TGTGCCACCAGCAGAGGATTGAACACTGAAGCTTTCTTT. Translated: CATSRGLNTEAFF. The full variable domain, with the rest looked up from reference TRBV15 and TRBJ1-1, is DAMVIQNPRYQVTQFGKPVTLSCSQTLNHNVMYWYQQKSSQAPKLLFHYYDKDFNNEADTPDNFQSRRPNTSFCFLDIRSPGLGDTAMYLCATSRGLNTEAFFGQGTRLTVV.

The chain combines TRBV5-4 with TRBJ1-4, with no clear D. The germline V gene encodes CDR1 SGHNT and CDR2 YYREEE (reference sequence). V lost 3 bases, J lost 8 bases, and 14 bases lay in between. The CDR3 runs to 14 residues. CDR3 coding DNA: TGTGCCAGCAGCTCCGGTCTTCAGGAGGAAAAACTGTTTTTT. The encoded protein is CASSSGLQEEKLFF.

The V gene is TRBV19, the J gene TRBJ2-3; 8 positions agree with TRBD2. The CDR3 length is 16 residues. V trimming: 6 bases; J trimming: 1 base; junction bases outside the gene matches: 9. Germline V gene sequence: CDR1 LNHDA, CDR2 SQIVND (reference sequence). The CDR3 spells CASSPLAAGGTDTQYF. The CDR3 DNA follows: TGTGCCAGTAGCCCACTAGCGGCAGGAGGCACAGATACGCAGTATTTT. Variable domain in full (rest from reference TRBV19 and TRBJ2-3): DGGITQSPKYLFRKEGQNVTLSCEQNLNHDAMYWYRQDPGQGLRLIYYSQIVNDFQKGDIAEGYSVSREKKESFPLTVTSAQKNPTAFYLCASSPLAAGGTDTQYFGPGTRLTVL.